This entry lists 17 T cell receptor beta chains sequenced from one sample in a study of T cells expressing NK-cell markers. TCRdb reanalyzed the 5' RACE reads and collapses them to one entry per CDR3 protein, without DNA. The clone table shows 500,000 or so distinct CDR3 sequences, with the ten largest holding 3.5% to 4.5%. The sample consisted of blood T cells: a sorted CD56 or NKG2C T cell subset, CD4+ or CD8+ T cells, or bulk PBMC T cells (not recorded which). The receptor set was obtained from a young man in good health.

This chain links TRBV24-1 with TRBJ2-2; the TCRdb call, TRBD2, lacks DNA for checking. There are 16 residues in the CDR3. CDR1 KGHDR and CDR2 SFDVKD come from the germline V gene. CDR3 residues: CATSDFPDSGTGELFF.

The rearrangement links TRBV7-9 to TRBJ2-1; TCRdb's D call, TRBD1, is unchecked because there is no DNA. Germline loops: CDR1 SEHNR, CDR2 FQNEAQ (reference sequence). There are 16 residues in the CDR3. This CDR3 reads CASSSPTGSGIDEQFF.

The chain's CDR3 is CASSLPRWGRGGQYEQFF. The gene calls are TRBV11-2 and TRBJ2-1; the TRBD1 assignment by TCRdb is unverifiable without DNA. Germline V gene sequence: CDR1 SGHAT, CDR2 FQNNGV. The CDR3 extends over 18 amino acids.

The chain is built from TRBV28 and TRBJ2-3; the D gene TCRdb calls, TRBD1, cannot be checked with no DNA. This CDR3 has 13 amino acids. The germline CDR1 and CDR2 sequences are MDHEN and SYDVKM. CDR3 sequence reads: CASSFSGPDTQYF.

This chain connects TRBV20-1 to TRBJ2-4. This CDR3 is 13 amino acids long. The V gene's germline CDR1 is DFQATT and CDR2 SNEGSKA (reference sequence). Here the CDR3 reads CSARADGINIQYF.

CDR3 sequence reads: CASSSSWAQGDTQYF. The rearrangement joins TRBV6-5 to TRBJ2-3; the D call of TRBD2 rests on TCRdb alone, since no DNA is present to check it. Looked up from germline, CDR1 is MNHEY and CDR2 is SVGAGI. The CDR3 length is 15 residues.

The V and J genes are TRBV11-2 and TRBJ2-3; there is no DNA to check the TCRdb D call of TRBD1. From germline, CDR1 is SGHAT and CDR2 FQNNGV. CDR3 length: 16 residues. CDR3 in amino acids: CASRRTGTYSTDTQYF.

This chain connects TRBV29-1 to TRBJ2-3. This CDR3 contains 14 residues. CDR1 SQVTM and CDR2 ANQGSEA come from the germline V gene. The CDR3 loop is CSVDDVDGTDTQYF.

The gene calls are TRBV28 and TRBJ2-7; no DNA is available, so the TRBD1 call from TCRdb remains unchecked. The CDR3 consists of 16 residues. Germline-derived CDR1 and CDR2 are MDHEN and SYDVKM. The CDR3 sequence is CASSLEGTASSYEQYF.

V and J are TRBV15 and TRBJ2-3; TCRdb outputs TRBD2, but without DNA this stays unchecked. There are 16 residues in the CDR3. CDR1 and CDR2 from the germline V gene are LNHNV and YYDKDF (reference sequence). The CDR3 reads CATSRELAGATDTQYF.

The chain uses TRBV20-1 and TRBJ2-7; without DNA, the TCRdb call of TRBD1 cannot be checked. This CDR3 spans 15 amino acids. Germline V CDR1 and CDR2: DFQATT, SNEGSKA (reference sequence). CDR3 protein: CSALSRGIGTYEQYF.

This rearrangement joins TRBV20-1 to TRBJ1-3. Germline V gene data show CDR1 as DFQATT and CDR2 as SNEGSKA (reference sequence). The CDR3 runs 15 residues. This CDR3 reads CSARDHSGSGNTIYF.

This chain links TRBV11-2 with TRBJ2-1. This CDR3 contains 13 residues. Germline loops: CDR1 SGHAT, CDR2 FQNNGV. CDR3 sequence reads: CASSLAWIDEQFF.

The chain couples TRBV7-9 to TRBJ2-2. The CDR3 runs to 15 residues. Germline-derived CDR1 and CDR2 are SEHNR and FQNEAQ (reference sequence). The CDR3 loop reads CASSATQENTGELFF.

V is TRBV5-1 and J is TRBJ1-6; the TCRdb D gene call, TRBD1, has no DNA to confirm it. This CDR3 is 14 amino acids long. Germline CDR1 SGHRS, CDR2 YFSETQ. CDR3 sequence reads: CASRPTFKGSPLHF.

CDR3 sequence reads: CASSSSLGRSYGYTF. The chain joins TRBV7-9 to TRBJ1-2. Germline CDR1 SEHNR, CDR2 FQNEAQ (reference sequence). This CDR3 contains 15 residues. Looking up the rest from reference TRBV7-9 and TRBJ1-2 gives the full variable domain: DTGVSQNPRHKITKRGQNVTFRCDPISEHNRLYWYRQTLGQGPEFLTYFQNEAQLEKSRLLSDRFSAERPKGSFSTLEIQRTEQGDSAMYLCASSSSLGRSYGYTFGSGTRLTVV.

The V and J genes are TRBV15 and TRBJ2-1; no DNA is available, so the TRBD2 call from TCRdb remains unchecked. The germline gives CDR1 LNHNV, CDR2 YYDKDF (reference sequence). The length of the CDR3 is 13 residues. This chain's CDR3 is CATSRESRGEQFF.